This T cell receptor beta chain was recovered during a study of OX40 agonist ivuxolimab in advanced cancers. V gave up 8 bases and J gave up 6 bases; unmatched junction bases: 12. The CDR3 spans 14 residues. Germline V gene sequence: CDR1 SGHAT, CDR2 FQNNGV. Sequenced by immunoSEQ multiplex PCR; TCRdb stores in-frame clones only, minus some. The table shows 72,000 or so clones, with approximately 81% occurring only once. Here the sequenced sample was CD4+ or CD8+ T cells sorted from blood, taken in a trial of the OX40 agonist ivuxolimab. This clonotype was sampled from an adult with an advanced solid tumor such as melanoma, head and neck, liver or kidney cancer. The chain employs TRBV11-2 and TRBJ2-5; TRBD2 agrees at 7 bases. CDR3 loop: CASRPLAGEKTQYF. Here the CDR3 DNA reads TGTGCCAGCCGGCCACTGGCGGGGGAGAAGACCCAGTACTTC.